The subject of this entry is one T cell receptor beta chain. The antigen remains undetermined. Measured with immunoSEQ multiplex PCR; TCRdb has only the in-frame clones, and not every one. Here the sample spans under 95,000 clones, 75% to 95% being singletons. The data were obtained in a study of Tregs in tolerant kidney transplant recipients. The germline gives CDR1 LNHDA, CDR2 SQIVND (reference sequence). The CDR3 sequence is 16 residues long. The J segment lost 1 base and the V segment lost 6 bases, leaving 8 bases of the junction unmatched. Study results and limitations: Validation in larger populations is needed because few patients were studied.

The sequenced sample was Tregs from blood, obtained before the transplant. The receptor was isolated from a human donor who received a combined kidney and bone marrow transplant. The V gene is TRBV19, the J gene TRBJ2-2, with 7 bases fitting TRBD1. CDR3 in amino acids: CASRAQGVRNTGELFF. Written as DNA, the CDR3 is TGTGCCAGTAGGGCCCAGGGGGTGAGGAACACCGGGGAGCTGTTTTTT.